Described below is a single T cell receptor beta chain sequence and its context. Antigen: not known. Trimming took off 3 bases at V and 0 bases at J, with 9 bases between the two ends. CDR1 and CDR2 from the germline V gene are KGHSH and LQKENI. The CDR3 contains 16 residues. This sample stems from a study of immune evolution from preneoplasia to lung adenocarcinoma. About the study: HLA loss of heterozygosity: approximately 7.5% AIS, under 19% MIA, more than 25% ADC, none AAH. Study outcomes and limitations: Normal lung had the highest top T cell clone frequencies. Later-stage lesions seemingly showed higher T cell density and diversity than normal lung.

Here immunoSEQ multiplex PCR was the method, and the copy in TCRdb shows in-frame clones only, minus some. The sample has 23,000 or so clones; roughly 75% are singletons. The receptor was isolated from a person between 60 and 69 years old with lung adenocarcinoma. This chain connects TRBV18 to TRBJ2-6; D gene uncertain. The sequenced material came from FFPE invasive lung adenocarcinoma tissue. CDR3 residues: CASSPRQSSGANVLTF. In DNA, the CDR3 is TGTGCCAGCTCACCCCGGCAGAGCTCTGGGGCCAACGTCCTGACTTTC.